These T cell receptor beta chains were read from a single sample in a study of OX40 agonist ivuxolimab in advanced cancers. Data came from immunoSEQ multiplex PCR; TCRdb stores just in-frame clones and leaves some out. The sample carries roughly 23,000 clones, about 82% recorded once. The sequences come from CD4+ or CD8+ T cells sorted from blood, collected in a trial of the OX40 agonist ivuxolimab. Every receptor here comes from an adult with an advanced solid tumor such as melanoma, head and neck, liver or kidney cancer. Each CDR3 is given without its conserved first and last residue.

j_call,v_call,cdr3_aa
TRBJ1-1,TRBV11-2,ASSLNTEAF
TRBJ1-5,TRBV2,ASGQPQH
TRBJ1-1,TRBV10-1,ASRNRGGRFEAF
TRBJ2-3,TRBV27,ASSLIGGTDTQY
TRBJ1-1,TRBV28,ASSFSMNTEAF
TRBJ2-3,TRBV7-3,ASSSVGAGMTDTQY
TRBJ2-1,TRBV6-4,ASSGGSWNEQF
TRBJ2-7,TRBV7-2,ASSLGPGPYEQY
TRBJ1-5,TRBV27,ASRPTVSNQPQH
TRBJ2-6,TRBV19,ASSSSDSGANVLT
TRBJ1-1,TRBV7-9,ASSLDGGTEAF
TRBJ2-7,TRBV9,ASSVGGQPYEQY
TRBJ1-2,TRBV7-9,ASSFEGRNDYGYT
TRBJ1-5,TRBV28,ASSGHEGTRQPQH
TRBJ2-4,TRBV5-1,ASSILTGDGNIQY
TRBJ2-5,TRBV30,AWSSPRGQETQY
TRBJ2-1,TRBV19,ASSIRGGAYNEQF
TRBJ2-3,TRBV9,ASSVGGRGNTQY
TRBJ1-1,TRBV6-5,ASSLSSERTEAF
TRBJ2-1,TRBV5-8,ASSLRLDRNHEQF
.,TRBV4-3,ASSQMTGDEQY
TRBJ2-7,TRBV7-6,ASSLEAAPSYEQY
TRBJ2-1,TRBV7-6,ASSVGQGARGEQF
TRBJ2-7,TRBV5-4,ASSLSDRAYEQY
TRBJ1-2,TRBV6-5,ASRTGQEFYGYT
TRBJ1-3,TRBV5-1,ASSLGTGNTIY
TRBJ2-3,TRBV7-6,ASSPGLGGDTQY
TRBJ2-7,TRBV4-3,ASSQMTGDEQY
TRBJ2-5,TRBV7-7,ASSLGRETQY
TRBJ2-7,TRBV9,ASSVGSGTGTHEQY
TRBJ2-7,TRBV7-9,ASSLGEYEQY
TRBJ1-1,TRBV5-4,ASSQDGNTEAF
TRBJ2-7,TRBV30,AWSEDRVEQY
TRBJ2-7,TRBV6-6,ASSSTDWSYEQY
TRBJ1-1,TRBV27,ASRTTDMNTEAF
TRBJ2-7,TRBV15,ATSRDYRSGEEQY
TRBJ2-7,TRBV29-1,SVELTSGGYEQY
TRBJ2-2,TRBV5-4,ASSLAGAGGTGELF
TRBJ2-3,TRBV4-1,ASSQRDSTTDTQY
TRBJ2-2,TRBV5-3,ARSLRTGLAGELF
TRBJ2-7,TRBV6-1,ASRDTGNYEQY
TRBJ2-1,TRBV28,ASSFTGKQF
TRBJ2-5,TRBV19,ASSSGEKTQY
TRBJ2-1,TRBV7-9,ASSLFGTDEQF
TRBJ2-1,TRBV19,ASGLAGNEQF
TRBJ2-2,TRBV25-1,ASSKGGAWGELF
TRBJ2-7,TRBV7-9,ASSPDSGGASYEQY
TRBJ2-7,TRBV27,ASSLGTGVGEQY
TRBJ1-4,TRBV11-1,ASSLTTNEKLF
TRBJ2-1,TRBV30,AWSLTGSEQF
TRBJ2-7,TRBV5-1,ASSFSGTGVWYEQY